Reported below is one TCR beta chain. This specimen belongs to a study of PD-1 blockade in classical Hodgkin lymphoma. Each patient's relapse followed autologous stem cell transplantation, and brentuximab vedotin exposure varied. TCRdb's table, derived via immunoSEQ multiplex PCR, lists solely in-frame clones and lacks some. This table holds about 19,000 clones, 70% to 85% found once. This CDR3 spans 15 amino acids. With 5 bases removed from V and 2 bases from J, the gap between germline ends came to 15 bases. Germline CDR1 is SGHAT and CDR2 is FQNNGV. This chain uses TRBV11-2 with TRBJ1-2; TRBD1 is a possible D gene (5 bases). The source of this sequence is a human donor with classical Hodgkin lymphoma. The specimen was peripheral blood mononuclear cells (PBMCs), collected at baseline. The CDR3 here is CASSLIRGLNYGYTF. Written as DNA, the CDR3 is TGTGCCAGCAGCCTCATTCGGGGCCTAAACTATGGCTACACCTTC.